These 3 T cell receptor beta chains were all obtained from the same sample, sequenced in a study of T cells after posttransplantation cyclophosphamide. TCRdb keeps only in-frame clones here, not all; method: immunoSEQ multiplex PCR. The profile shows 15,000 to 20,000 clones, under 80% of them singletons. Treatment was busulfan-fludarabine conditioning, a marrow graft, and cyclophosphamide on days +3 and +4. The input for sequencing was PBMCs, taken after an allogeneic stem cell transplant with post-transplant cyclophosphamide. The receptor source for this set is a male patient between 25 and 40 years old who received an allogeneic stem cell transplant from a related donor, was CMV-positive, and had acute GVHD only. Some of these T cells may belong to the graft donor.

The V and J genes are TRBV15 and TRBJ1-1; 7 bases are shared with TRBD1. CDR1 is LNHNV and CDR2 is YYDKDF in the germline V gene (reference sequence). This CDR3 spans 14 amino acids. After removal of 0 bases from V and 6 bases from J, the junction contained 4 bases not matched to a gene. CDR3 region: CATSRDVGGSEAFF. The CDR3 bases are TGTGCCACCAGCAGAGATGTAGGGGGCTCTGAAGCTTTCTTT. Full variable domain (missing parts from reference TRBV15 and TRBJ1-1): DAMVIQNPRYQVTQFGKPVTLSCSQTLNHNVMYWYQQKSSQAPKLLFHYYDKDFNNEADTPDNFQSRRPNTSFCFLDIRSPGLGDTAMYLCATSRDVGGSEAFFGQGTRLTVV.

This clone was detected many times. The rearrangement links TRBV2 to TRBJ2-7; D is possibly TRBD2 (6 bases). V lost 5 bases and J 0 bases, leaving 11 bases between the germline ends. Germline CDR1 and CDR2: SNHLY and FYNNEI. The CDR3 contains 14 residues. DNA of the CDR3: TGTGCCAGCAGTCGGGACTTCGCCTCCTACGAGCAGTACTTC. Its translation: CASSRDFASYEQYF. Together with reference TRBV2 and TRBJ2-7, the CDR3 gives the full variable domain: EPEVTQTPSHQVTQMGQEVILRCVPISNHLYFYWYRQILGQKVEFLVSFYNNEISEKSEIFDDQFSVERPDGSNFTLKIRSTKLEDSAMYFCASSRDFASYEQYFGPGTRLTVT.

This clone was counted only a few times. The V call is TRBV4-1, the J call TRBJ1-4, with TRBD1 matching over 7 bases. Germline trimming cut 0 bases from V and 8 bases from J; bases unmatched to any gene: 9. Germline-derived CDR1 and CDR2 are MGHRA and YSYEKL. The CDR3 has 16 residues. CDR3 nucleotides: TGCGCCAGCAGCCAAGATTACAGGGGAGTTGGGGAAAAACTGTTTTTT. It is translated as CASSQDYRGVGEKLFF.